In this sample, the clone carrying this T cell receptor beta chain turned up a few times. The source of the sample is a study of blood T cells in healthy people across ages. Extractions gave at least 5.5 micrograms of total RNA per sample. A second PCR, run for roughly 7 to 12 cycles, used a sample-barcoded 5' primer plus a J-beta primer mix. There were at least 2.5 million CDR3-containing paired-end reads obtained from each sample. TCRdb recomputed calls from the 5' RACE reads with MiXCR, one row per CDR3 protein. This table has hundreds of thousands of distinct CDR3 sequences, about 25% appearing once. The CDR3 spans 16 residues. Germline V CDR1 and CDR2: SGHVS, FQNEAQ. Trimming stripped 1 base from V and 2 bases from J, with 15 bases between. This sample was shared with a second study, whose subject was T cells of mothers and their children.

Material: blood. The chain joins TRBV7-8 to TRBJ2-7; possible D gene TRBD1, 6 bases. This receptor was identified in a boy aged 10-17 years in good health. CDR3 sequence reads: CASSLGPGDGTYEQYF. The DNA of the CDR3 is TGTGCCAGCAGCTTAGGGCCAGGGGACGGTACCTACGAGCAGTACTTC.